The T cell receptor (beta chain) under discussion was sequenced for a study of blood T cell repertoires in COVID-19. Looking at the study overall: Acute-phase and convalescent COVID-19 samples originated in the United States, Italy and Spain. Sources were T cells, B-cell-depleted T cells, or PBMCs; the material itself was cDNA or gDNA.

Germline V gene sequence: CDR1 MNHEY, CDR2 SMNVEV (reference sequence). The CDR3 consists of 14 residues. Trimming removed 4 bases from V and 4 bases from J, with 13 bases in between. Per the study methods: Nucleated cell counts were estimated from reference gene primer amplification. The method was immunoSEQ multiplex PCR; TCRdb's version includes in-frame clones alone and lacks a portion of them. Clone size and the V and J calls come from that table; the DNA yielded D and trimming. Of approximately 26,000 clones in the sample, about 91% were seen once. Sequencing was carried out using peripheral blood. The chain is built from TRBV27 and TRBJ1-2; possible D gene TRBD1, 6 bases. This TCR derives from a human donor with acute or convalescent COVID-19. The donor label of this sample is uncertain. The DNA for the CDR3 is TGTGCCAGCAGTTCAAGGGGGTTTAGCTATGGCTACACCTTC. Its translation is CASSSRGFSYGYTF.